The 9 T cell receptor beta chains below all came from one sample that was sequenced in a study of cytomegalovirus exposure and HLA in healthy donors (TCRdb year 2017). Library construction relied on the immunoSEQ multiplex PCR assay. A mixture of 60 forward primers for TCR Vbeta segments and 13 reverse primers for TCR Jbeta segments was used in the multiplex PCR. Sourced from immuneACCESS, this table was stored by TCRdb with only in-frame sequences that have V and J called. A share of the clones is absent; for the studies checked, an unresolved V gene accounts for under half, and the remainder has no known explanation. This sample gives some 200,000 clones in total; 75% to 80% of them show up just once. Roughly 1.9% of the sample rests with the top ten. The sequenced sample consisted of PBMCs. The receptor set was obtained from a man in his late teens or twenties in good health and CMV-seronegative.

The CDR3 reads CASSFPHTGTFFDGYTF. The CDR3 DNA is TGTGCCAGCAGCTTCCCCCACACCGGGACATTTTTCGATGGCTACACCTTC. The V gene is TRBV5-5, the J gene TRBJ1-2; TRBD1 might be the D (6 bases). Trimming stripped 2 bases from V and 6 bases from J, with 23 bases between. Germline values: CDR1 SGHKS, CDR2 YYEKEE (reference sequence). There are 17 residues in the CDR3.

This clone was seen only once. Germline and junction disagree at one end, which may indicate a read error. The V call is TRBV7-7, the J call TRBJ1-6; possibly TRBD1 for D (6 bases). Germline V gene sequence: CDR1 SSHAT, CDR2 FNYEAQ (reference sequence). This CDR3 has 15 amino acids. In nucleotides, the CDR3 is TGTGCTAGCAGCTTAGGGGGGGAGAGGAATTCACCCCTCCACTTT. It yields the protein CASSLGGERNSPLHF.

The J gene is TRBJ2-2, the V gene TRBV28; TRBD1 might be the D (6 bases). The CDR3 covers 17 residues. The V end was cut by 6 bases, the J end by 0 bases, with 17 bases between. The V gene's germline CDR1 is MDHEN and CDR2 SYDVKM. In DNA, the CDR3 is TGTGCCAGCAGGGCCTCACCAGGGGCTTCGAACACCGGGGAGCTGTTTTTT. This encodes CASRASPGASNTGELFF.

For this clone: Sequence at one end of the junction differs from germline and may be a read error. This chain connects TRBV7-9 to TRBJ2-7; 11 positions match TRBD2. The V gene's germline CDR1 is SEHNR and CDR2 FQNEAQ (reference sequence). The CDR3 covers 19 residues. CDR3 amino acids: CSSSFPWRATSGNPYEQYF. The CDR3, as DNA: TGTTCCAGCAGCTTCCCGTGGCGGGCGACTAGCGGGAATCCCTACGAGCAGTACTTC.

V and J are TRBV25-1 and TRBJ1-1; tentatively, D is TRBD1 (6 bases). Germline V lookup: CDR1 MGHDK, CDR2 SYGVNS. The CDR3 sequence is 14 residues long. V gave up 3 bases and J gave up 3 bases, with 11 bases separating them. The CDR3: CASSEQGSDTEAFF. In DNA, the CDR3 is TGTGCCAGCAGTGAGCAGGGGTCCGACACTGAAGCTTTCTTT. Based on the CDR3 plus reference TRBV25-1 and TRBJ1-1, the full variable domain is EADIYQTPRYLVIGTGKKITLECSQTMGHDKMYWYQQDPGMELHLIHYSYGVNSTEKGDLSSESTVSRIRTEHFPLTLESARPSHTSQYLCASSEQGSDTEAFFGQGTRLTVV.

This clone was seen only a few times. This chain joins TRBV5-1 and TRBJ2-1, with TRBD2 matching over 8 bases. V shed 1 base, J shed 5 bases, and the junction held 11 bases outside the gene matches. Germline-derived CDR1 and CDR2 are SGHRS and YFSETQ. The CDR3 contains 17 residues. CDR3 sequence reads: CASSLYPATSGNNEQFF. CDR3 sequence (DNA): TGCGCCAGCAGCTTGTACCCGGCCACTAGCGGTAACAATGAGCAGTTCTTC.

V and J are TRBV27 and TRBJ2-1, with TRBD2 identical over 10 bases. The CDR3 spans 16 residues. Per germline, CDR1 MNHEY and CDR2 SMNVEV (reference sequence). V dropped 6 bases and J dropped 7; count of bases not matched to a gene: 12. Written as DNA, the CDR3 is TGTGCCAGCAGCCCACGGTCAGCGGGAGGGTGGAATGAGCAGTTCTTC. Translating it yields CASSPRSAGGWNEQFF.

V is TRBV7-3 and J is TRBJ2-3; TRBD1 matches 7 bases. Germline trimming cut 5 bases from V and 2 bases from J; bases unmatched to any gene: 4. CDR3 length: 14 residues. Germline V CDR1 and CDR2: SGHTA, FQGTGA. The CDR3 DNA sequence: TGTGCCAGCAGCACGGGACAGAACACAGATACGCAGTATTTT. Amino acid sequence: CASSTGQNTDTQYF.

The table lists this clone with a few counts. Other DNA sequences in the sample encode the same CDR3. The gene calls are TRBV10-1 and TRBJ1-5; 7 nucleotides agree with TRBD1. The germline CDR1 and CDR2 sequences are WNHNN and SYGVQD (reference sequence). J was trimmed by 5 bases and V by 8 bases; bases with no gene match: 12. This CDR3 is 15 amino acids long. CDR3 region: CASGSTGHGDQPQHF. In DNA, the CDR3 is TGCGCCAGCGGATCGACAGGGCACGGGGATCAGCCCCAGCATTTT.